The clone carrying this TCR beta chain has ten or more counts. Its antigen remains unknown. This record belongs to a study of spatial heterogeneity in lung cancer. Study as a whole: There was a strong correlation between the counts of TCR transcripts measured in tumor regions and a T cell transcriptional module score that was calculated from matched bulk RNA-seq. General observations from the study: Counts that tracked tumor mutation counts were those of expanded intratumoral alpha and beta TCRs.

Time point given: sample taken at primary tumor resection. A total of about 73 untreated early-stage non-small cell lung cancer patients served as donors. From tumor, nontumor lung or frozen PBMC, whole RNA was taken unsorted for sequencing. V lost 0 bases, J lost 5 bases, and 11 bases lay in between. This CDR3 region has 14 residues. Germline V gene data show CDR1 as GTSNPN and CDR2 as SVGIG (reference sequence). TCRdb called the 5' RACE reads again in MiXCR, with one record for every CDR3 protein. There are about 100,000 distinct CDR3 sequences in the sample; approximately 4.7% occur only once, and 21% lies in the top ten.

This clonotype was sampled from a male donor with early-stage non-small cell lung cancer. The V and J genes are TRBV30 and TRBJ2-1; possible D gene TRBD2, 5 bases. The input for sequencing was lung tumor tissue, taken at surgery. CDR3 loop: CAWSVTLGDNEQFF. The CDR3 nucleotides are TGTGCCTGGAGTGTAACTCTCGGGGACAATGAGCAGTTCTTC.